This TCR beta chain was identified in a study of T-cell reconstitution after alpha-beta-depleted transplantation in children. This sample's TCRbeta library carried unique molecular identifier barcodes. TCRdb re-analysed the PCR reads in MiXCR, keeping a single row per CDR3 protein. This sample yields fewer than 1 million distinct CDR3 sequences, of which less than 20% are seen a single time; approximately 5% belongs to the top ten. Turning to this clonotype: Its antigen is not known.

General observations from the study: About two months after transplant, alpha-beta T cells reportedly came from several hundred expanded graft clones. After one year, T-cell counts and TCRbeta diversity mostly came from new T cells.

This CDR3 is 14 amino acids long. V lost 0 bases and J 1 base, leaving 6 bases between the germline ends. Germline V gives CDR1 KGHSH, CDR2 LQKENI. The origin of this receptor is a male patient under 18 who had a stem cell transplant for acute lymphoblastic leukemia, so the T cells may come from the graft donor. This chain links TRBV18 with TRBJ1-1; D is ambiguous. The source material was PBMCs, mostly from graft donor cells, sampled 360 days after TCRalphabeta/CD19-depleted stem cell transplant. CDR3 coding DNA: TGTGCCAGCTCACCACCAGCGACGAACACTGAAGCTTTCTTT. This sequence encodes CASSPPATNTEAFF.